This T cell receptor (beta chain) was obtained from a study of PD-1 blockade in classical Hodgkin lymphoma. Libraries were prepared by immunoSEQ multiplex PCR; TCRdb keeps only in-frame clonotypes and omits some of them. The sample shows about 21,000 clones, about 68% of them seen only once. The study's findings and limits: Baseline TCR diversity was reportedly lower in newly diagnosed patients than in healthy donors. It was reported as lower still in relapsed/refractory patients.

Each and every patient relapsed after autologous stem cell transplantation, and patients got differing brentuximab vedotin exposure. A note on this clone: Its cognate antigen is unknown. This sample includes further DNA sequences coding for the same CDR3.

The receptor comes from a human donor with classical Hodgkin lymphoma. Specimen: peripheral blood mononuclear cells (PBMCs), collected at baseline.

CDR3 amino acids: CASSPPESGANVLTF. The CDR3 region has the DNA TGTGCCAGCTCACCGCCCGAGTCTGGGGCCAACGTCCTGACTTTC. This chain links TRBV18 with TRBJ2-6; D is undetermined. The CDR3 is made up of 15 amino acids. The V and J ends lost 3 bases and 1 base respectively, with 7 bases between them. CDR1 is KGHSH and CDR2 is LQKENI in the germline V gene. The variable domain in full, with the rest retrieved from reference TRBV18 and TRBJ2-6, is NAGVMQNPRHLVRRRGQEARLRCSPMKGHSHVYWYRQLPEEGLKFMVYLQKENIIDESGMPKERFSAEFPKEGPSILRIQQVVRGDSAAYFCASSPPESGANVLTFGAGSRLTVL.